These T cell receptor beta chains were read from a single sample in a study of cytomegalovirus exposure and HLA in healthy donors. TCRdb keeps only in-frame clones here, not all; method: immunoSEQ multiplex PCR. The table includes roughly 110,000 clones, roughly 74% detected once. Sample: PBMCs. These receptors all come from a woman in her 30s in good health and CMV-seronegative. CDR3s include the opening cysteine and the closing phenylalanine or tryptophan. Fields, in order: D gene, J gene, clone size, V gene, CDR3 DNA, CDR3 protein. The D gene is left open where the match is weak. Clone size appears in some rows only: once, few, many, or a class for an expanded clone.

NA | TRBJ1-6 | NA | TRBV7-9 | TGTGCCAGCAGCTTAACTACAGGCGATAATTCACCCCTCCACTTT | CASSLTTGDNSPLHF
NA | TRBJ1-3 | NA | TRBV6-5 | TGTGCCAGCAGTTACAGCGGACAGGGAAACACCATATATTTT | CASSYSGQGNTIYF
TRBD1 | TRBJ2-2 | NA | TRBV5-1 | TGCGCCAGCAGCTGGGACAGGCGCACCGGGGAGCTGTTTTTT | CASSWDRRTGELFF
TRBD1 | TRBJ1-1 | NA | TRBV4-2 | TGTGCCAGCAGCCAAGGGGCCGGGACAGGCTTGAGGAACACTGAAGCTTTCTTT | CASSQGAGTGLRNTEAFF
TRBD1 | TRBJ2-7 | NA | TRBV27 | TGTGCCAGCAGTTTCTCACAGGGGAACGAGCAGTACTTC | CASSFSQGNEQYF
TRBD2 | TRBJ2-3 | NA | TRBV9 | TGTGCCAGCAGCGTAGGATCTCCTAGCGGGATAGTCACAGATACGCAGTATTTT | CASSVGSPSGIVTDTQYF
NA | TRBJ1-5 | NA | TRBV13 | TGTGCCAGCAGCTTAGGTGCGCCGGGCAATCAGCCCCAGCATTTT | CASSLGAPGNQPQHF
NA | TRBJ1-1 | NA | TRBV7-9 | TGTGCCAGCAGCCCCCTCCAGGGTATGAACACTGAAGCTTTCTTT | CASSPLQGMNTEAFF
NA | TRBJ2-6 | NA | TRBV5-1 | TGCGCCAGCAGCTTGGCGGGATTGAACTCTGGGGCCAACGTCCTGACTTTC | CASSLAGLNSGANVLTF
NA | TRBJ2-5 | once | TRBV30 | TGTGCCTGGAGTATAATGACTAGATCCTGGGAGACCCAGTACTTC | CAWSIMTRSWETQYF
TRBD1 | TRBJ1-2 | NA | TRBV7-9 | TGTGCCAGCAGCCTCGTCCCGCGGACAGGGTCATCTCGGCGGGGCTACACCTTC | CASSLVPRTGSSRRGYTF
NA | TRBJ2-1 | NA | TRBV5-1 | TGCGCCAGCAGCCCCCCAGCGTCTTACAATGAGCAGTTCTTC | CASSPPASYNEQFF
NA | TRBJ1-5 | few | TRBV6-5 | TGTGCCAGCAGTTTATTTATTGGCCAGCCCCAGCATTTT | CASSLFIGQPQHF
TRBD1 | TRBJ1-6 | NA | TRBV2 | TGTGCCAGCACAGAAGACAGGGCCTATAATTCACCCCTCCACTTT | CASTEDRAYNSPLHF
TRBD1 | TRBJ1-3 | NA | TRBV27 | TGTGCCAGCAGTTTATCCGGGACAGGTGGAAACACCATATATTTT | CASSLSGTGGNTIYF
NA | TRBJ2-1 | NA | TRBV19 | TGTGCCAGTAGACAGGCCGGGACTCGATTGAATGAGCAGTTCTTC | CASRQAGTRLNEQFF
TRBD1 | TRBJ1-2 | NA | TRBV19 | TGTGCCAGTAGTGCCCCGGGACAGGGAGTTGATGGCTACACCTTC | CASSAPGQGVDGYTF
NA | TRBJ2-3 | NA | TRBV6-5 | TGTGCCAGCAGTTACGGGGCGGCTAGCACAGATACGCAGTATTTT | CASSYGAASTDTQYF
NA | TRBJ1-4 | NA | TRBV5-8 | TGTGCCAGCACGACTGGGGAAAAACTGTTTTTT | CASTTGEKLFF
NA | TRBJ2-5 | NA | TRBV5-1 | TGCGCCAGCAGCGGTACAGGGCCCAAGACCCAGTACTTC | CASSGTGPKTQYF
TRBD2 | TRBJ2-3 | once | TRBV18 | TGTGCCAGCTCTCCTCTAGCGGCTAGCACAGATACGCAGTATTTT | CASSPLAASTDTQYF
NA | TRBJ2-7 | NA | TRBV6-5 | TGTGCCATCAAGGGGGGGGTTGGCGAGCAGTACTTC | CAIKGGVGEQYF
NA | TRBJ2-1 | NA | TRBV18 | TGTGCCAGCTCACCCCGGGACATCTCTGGTGAGCAGTTCTTC | CASSPRDISGEQFF
NA | TRBJ2-2 | NA | TRBV29-1 | TGCAGCGTTGAGGTGGGGGCCTGGGAGCTGTTTTTT | CSVEVGAWELFF
NA | TRBJ1-2 | NA | TRBV29-1 | TGCAGCGGCGAGTCGATACGCTATGGCTACACCTTC | CSGESIRYGYTF
NA | TRBJ2-7 | NA | TRBV27 | TGTGCCAGCAGTTTCGGTGCAGGCTACGAGCAGTACTTC | CASSFGAGYEQYF
TRBD1 | TRBJ2-7 | once | TRBV5-6 | TGTGCCAGCAGCTGGGACAGGGGGCAGTACGAGCAGTACTTC | CASSWDRGQYEQYF
NA | TRBJ2-5 | few | TRBV27 | TGTGCCAGCAGTCGACAGGATGGGATGGAGACCCAGTACTTC | CASSRQDGMETQYF
TRBD2 | TRBJ2-1 | NA | TRBV6-5 | TGTGCCAGCAGTTACTCGAGCGGGAGTTTCAACAATGAGCAGTTCTTC | CASSYSSGSFNNEQFF
NA | TRBJ1-2 | NA | TRBV10-3 | TGTGCCATCAGCGGGGGATTAATTGGTAATGGCTACACCTTC | CAISGGLIGNGYTF
TRBD1 | TRBJ2-5 | NA | TRBV6-5 | TGTGCCAGCAGTCGGGACAGGGGAGAGACCCAGTACTTC | CASSRDRGETQYF
TRBD1 | TRBJ2-1 | NA | TRBV7-6 | TGTGCCAGCAGCCCTTGGACAGGGTCCTACAATGAGCAGTTCTTC | CASSPWTGSYNEQFF
TRBD1 | TRBJ2-5 | NA | TRBV6-5 | TGTGCCAGCAGTTACCCAGGGGGCGGGGAGACCCAGTACTTC | CASSYPGGGETQYF
NA | TRBJ1-1 | NA | TRBV30 | TGTGCCTTCAGCGAGGCAGGGAATACTGAAGCTTTCTTT | CAFSEAGNTEAFF
TRBD1 | TRBJ2-6 | NA | TRBV19 | TGTGCCAGTAGTCCGCCTTTGGGACAGGGGTCTGGGGCCAACGTCCTGACTTTC | CASSPPLGQGSGANVLTF
TRBD2 | TRBJ2-1 | few | TRBV4-3 | TGCGCCAGCAGCCAAGATGGGACTAGCTACAATGAGCAGTTCTTC | CASSQDGTSYNEQFF